One sample yielded the 10 T cell receptor beta chains listed below, sequenced in a study of CD8+ T cells in alopecia areata. RNA extraction and reverse transcription yielded cDNA as sequencing template. Profiling relied on immunoSEQ multiplex PCR, and the TCRdb table lists in-frame clones only, not all of them. The data contain tens of thousands of clones, 35% to 55% of them singletons. Treatment given: oral pan-JAK inhibitor, 5-10 mg twice daily. The source material was CD8+ T cells sorted from blood, sampled at approximately week 36, from a patient treated with tofacitinib. These receptors were taken from a human donor with alopecia areata.

The chain is built from TRBV2 and TRBJ1-2; D is ambiguous. CDR1 and CDR2 from the germline V gene are SNHLY and FYNNEI. The CDR3 contains 14 residues. Trimming took off 4 bases at V and 8 bases at J, with 17 bases between the two ends. CDR3 amino acids: CASSAGVRPGGYTF. The CDR3 bases are TGTGCCAGCAGTGCTGGTGTGAGACCGGGAGGCTACACCTTC.

The V and J genes are TRBV30 and TRBJ2-1; unclear D gene. Trimming took 0 bases from V and 5 from J, leaving 5 bases between them. The CDR3 spans 12 residues. CDR1 GTSNPN and CDR2 SVGIG come from the germline V gene (reference sequence). The CDR3, as DNA: TGTGCCTGGAGTGTAGGCAACAATGAGCAGTTCTTC. Translated: CAWSVGNNEQFF.

The chain employs TRBV10-3 and TRBJ2-7; no firm D call. This CDR3 has 11 residues. V was clipped by 2 bases and J by 6 bases, with 5 bases between them. Germline V gives CDR1 ENHRY, CDR2 SYGVKD. The CDR3 nucleotides are TGTGCCATCAGTGAGGGGATCGAGCAGTACTTC. It specifies CAISEGIEQYF.

The chain couples TRBV7-6 to TRBJ1-1; D uncertain. Germline V gives CDR1 SGHVS, CDR2 FNYEAQ. The CDR3 has 17 residues. Trimming took off 1 base at V and 0 bases at J, with 15 bases between the two ends. The CDR3 DNA is TGTGCCAGCAGCTTAGGACTGGGGATAAGTATGAACACTGAAGCTTTCTTT. Protein product: CASSLGLGISMNTEAFF.

The rearrangement joins TRBV19 to TRBJ1-2, with D possibly matching TRBD1 (5 bases). The CDR3 is 12 amino acids. Germline CDR1 and CDR2: LNHDA and SQIVND (reference sequence). V lost 11 bases and J 8 bases, leaving 18 bases between the germline ends. CDR3 in amino acids: CAVGAGARGYTF. CDR3 nucleotides: TGTGCCGTAGGAGCCGGGGCGAGGGGCTACACCTTC. The whole variable domain, remainder taken from reference TRBV19 and TRBJ1-2, is DGGITQSPKYLFRKEGQNVTLSCEQNLNHDAMYWYRQDPGQGLRLIYYSQIVNDFQKGDIAEGYSVSREKKESFPLTVTSAQKNPTAFYLCAVGAGARGYTFGSGTRLTVV.

The genes are TRBV2 and TRBJ2-7; TRBD2 matches at 9 bases. Losses at the gene ends were 8 bases for V and 4 bases for J; bases not matched to a gene: 3. Per germline, CDR1 SNHLY and CDR2 FYNNEI. The CDR3 is 12 residues long. This CDR3 is CASGTSRYEQYF. The CDR3 DNA reads as TGTGCCAGCGGGACTAGCAGATACGAGCAGTACTTC.

This rearrangement joins TRBV14 to TRBJ1-2; 7 positions agree with TRBD1. The V and J ends lost 4 bases and 3 bases, in that order; junction bases with no gene match: 2. This CDR3 is 13 amino acids long. CDR1 is SGHDN, CDR2 FVKESK, per germline. CDR3 nucleotide sequence: TGTGCCAGCAGCCCCGGACAGGACTATGGCTACACCTTC. The encoded protein is CASSPGQDYGYTF.

The chain uses TRBV11-1 and TRBJ2-5; D is undetermined. Germline-derived CDR1 and CDR2 are SGHAT and FQDESV (reference sequence). The V gene lost 5 bases and the J gene lost 1 base, with 11 bases spanning the gap. The CDR3 consists of 14 residues. CDR3 DNA sequence: TGTGCCAGCAGCCCCGGTGTGACCCAAGAGACCCAGTACTTC. This encodes CASSPGVTQETQYF.

V gene TRBV2 combines with J gene TRBJ2-1; TRBD2 agrees at 7 bases. Germline CDR1 reads SNHLY; CDR2 reads FYNNEI. V gave up 6 bases and J gave up 4 bases; unmatched junction bases: 0. The CDR3 is 12 amino acids. In DNA, the CDR3 is TGTGCCAGCAGCGGGAGGTACAATGAGCAGTTCTTC. This encodes CASSGRYNEQFF.

This sequence joins TRBV5-6 and TRBJ2-7; 9 bases align to TRBD2. Germline CDR1 reads SGHDT; CDR2 reads YYEEEE. The CDR3 has 14 residues. V was pared by 5 bases and J by 6 bases, with 9 bases of the junction left unmatched. CDR3 amino acids: CASSPGGGAGEQYF. For the CDR3, the DNA is TGTGCCAGCAGTCCCGGCGGGGGGGCCGGCGAGCAGTACTTC. Variable domain in full (rest from reference TRBV5-6 and TRBJ2-7): DAGVTQSPTHLIKTRGQQVTLRCSPKSGHDTVSWYQQALGQGPQFIFQYYEEEERQRGNFPDRFSGHQFPNYSSELNVNALLLGDSALYLCASSPGGGAGEQYFGPGTRLTVT.